Given below is one T cell receptor (beta chain) in context. The antigen is unknown. The V gene lost 6 bases and the J gene lost 1 base, with 12 bases spanning the gap. Germline loops: CDR1 SNHLY, CDR2 FYNNEI. This CDR3 has 14 residues. These data originate in a study of T cell responses to AZD1222 COVID-19 vaccine. Broader study findings: Along spike, vaccine-associated CD4 TCRs were found throughout, with dominance at 160-218 and 743-854. Spike-specific TCR breadth and depth rose after two AZD1222 doses. Nearly half of spike-specific TCRs reportedly go after variant regions that carry no mutations. None of the repertoires were sampled until the peak T cell response had passed.

The assay was immunoSEQ multiplex PCR, and TCRdb's table has in-frame clones only and misses some. The table records approximately 140,000 clones, 93% of them present only once. This material consisted of peripheral blood, taken on day 0 of MenACWY control vaccination. The genes are TRBV2 and TRBJ1-1; D is possibly TRBD1 (5 bases). This clonotype was sampled from an adult in good health. CDR3 loop: CASRADTTNTEAFF. The CDR3 DNA sequence: TGTGCCAGCAGGGCGGACACAACGAACACTGAAGCTTTCTTT.